Listed below are T cell receptor beta chains from one sample, sequenced in a study of blood T cell repertoires in COVID-19. Generated by immunoSEQ multiplex PCR, the TCRdb table keeps only in-frame clones and is missing some. The table lists around 76,000 clones, 65% to 85% of them singletons. The specimen was peripheral blood. The receptor source for this set is a man aged 50-60 years with COVID-19, enrolled during active disease. Each CDR3 is given without its conserved first and last residue. The order of the fields is V gene, J gene, CDR3 protein.

V: TRBV29-1
J: TRBJ2-3
CDR3: SVEGGTPRTDTQY

V: TRBV7-8
J: TRBJ2-2
CDR3: ASSPRAVVSTGELF

V: TRBV25-1
J: TRBJ1-1
CDR3: ASSLHPQGPGGEAF

V: TRBV4-3
J: TRBJ2-7
CDR3: ASSQVTGGDYEQY

V: TRBV28
J: TRBJ1-1
CDR3: ASSAPGTGATEAF

V: TRBV2
J: TRBJ2-7
CDR3: AKRTGAAGDSYEQY

V: TRBV6-6
J: TRBJ2-3
CDR3: ASSFGNTQY

V: TRBV6-6
J: TRBJ2-7
CDR3: ASSSSGGTYEQY

V: TRBV6-4
J: TRBJ2-3
CDR3: ASSDGGLVTDTQY

V: TRBV6-2/TRBV6-3
J: TRBJ1-1
CDR3: ASSFRQVALNTEAF

V: TRBV28
J: TRBJ2-7
CDR3: ASRPILGSSYEQY

V: TRBV7-3
J: TRBJ2-3
CDR3: ASSLGGPTDTQY

V: TRBV7-2
J: TRBJ1-5
CDR3: ASSLDSSNQPQH

V: TRBV30
J: TRBJ1-5
CDR3: AWRAESGSNQPQH

V: TRBV6-5
J: TRBJ2-1
CDR3: ASRSGSSSYNEQF

V: TRBV30
J: TRBJ2-1
CDR3: AWIPLAGGRYSYNEQF

V: TRBV5-1
J: TRBJ1-2
CDR3: ASSLASTGMGHGYT

V: TRBV19
J: TRBJ2-7
CDR3: ASSIGGARRSYEQY

V: TRBV9
J: TRBJ2-3
CDR3: ASSVLSSETSGTTDTQY

V: TRBV27
J: TRBJ2-2
CDR3: ASGPEGVGYEELF

V: TRBV4-2
J: TRBJ1-3
CDR3: ASSQVTGVSGNTIY

V: TRBV7-3
J: TRBJ2-5
CDR3: ASSTGTGMLETQY